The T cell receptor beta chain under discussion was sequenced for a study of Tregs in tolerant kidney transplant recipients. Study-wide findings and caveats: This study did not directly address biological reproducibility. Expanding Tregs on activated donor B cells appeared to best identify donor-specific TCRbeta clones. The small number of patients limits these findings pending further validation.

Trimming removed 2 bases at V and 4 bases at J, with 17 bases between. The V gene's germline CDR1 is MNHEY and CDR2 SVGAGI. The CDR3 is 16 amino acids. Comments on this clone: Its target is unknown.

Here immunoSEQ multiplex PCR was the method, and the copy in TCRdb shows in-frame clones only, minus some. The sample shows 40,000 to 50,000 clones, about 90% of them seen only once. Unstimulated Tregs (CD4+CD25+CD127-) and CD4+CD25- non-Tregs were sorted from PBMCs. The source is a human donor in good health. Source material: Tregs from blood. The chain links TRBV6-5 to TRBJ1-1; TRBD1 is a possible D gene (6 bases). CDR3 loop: CASSYLFSQGPTEAFF. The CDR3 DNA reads TGTGCCAGCAGTTACCTTTTCTCACAGGGTCCCACTGAAGCTTTCTTT.